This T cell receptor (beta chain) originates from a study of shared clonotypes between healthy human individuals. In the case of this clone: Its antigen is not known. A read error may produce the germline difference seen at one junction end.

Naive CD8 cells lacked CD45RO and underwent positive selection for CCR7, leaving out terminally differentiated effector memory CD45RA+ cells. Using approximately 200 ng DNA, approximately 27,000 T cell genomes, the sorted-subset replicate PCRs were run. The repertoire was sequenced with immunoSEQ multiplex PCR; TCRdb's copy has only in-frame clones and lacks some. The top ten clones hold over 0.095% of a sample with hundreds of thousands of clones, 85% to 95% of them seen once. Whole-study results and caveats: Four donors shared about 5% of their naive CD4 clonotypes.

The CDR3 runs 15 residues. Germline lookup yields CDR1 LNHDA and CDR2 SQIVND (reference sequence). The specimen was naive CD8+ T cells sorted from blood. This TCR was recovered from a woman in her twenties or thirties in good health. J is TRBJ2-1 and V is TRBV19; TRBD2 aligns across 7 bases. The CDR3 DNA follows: TGTGCCAGTAGTGTAGAGAGCGGGACCTCCAATGAGCAGTTCTTC. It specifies CASSVESGTSNEQFF.